This T cell receptor (beta chain) was obtained from a study of T cell responses to AZD1222 COVID-19 vaccine. Overall study findings and caveats: Targets within unmutated variant regions were reportedly found for nearly half of spike-specific TCRs. Among AZD1222 vaccinees, only five to seven were seropositive at baseline.

Concerning this clone: What it binds is not known.

The protocol was immunoSEQ multiplex PCR, while the TCRdb copy is restricted to in-frame clones and leaves out a portion. The sample has some 140,000 clones; over 85% are singletons. Trimming took off 4 bases at V and 5 bases at J, with 17 bases between the two ends. Looked up from germline, CDR1 is KGHDR and CDR2 is SFDVKD. The CDR3 totals 16 residues. The sample consisted of peripheral blood, taken on day 0 of AZD1222 vaccination. The TCR originated in an adult in good health. The chain couples TRBV24-1 to TRBJ2-1, with D perhaps assigned TRBD1 or TRBD2 (7 bases each). The CDR3, as DNA: TGTGCCACCAGTGACATGACAGGGAGGGGTCACAATGAGCAGTTCTTC. It specifies CATSDMTGRGHNEQFF.